This T cell receptor beta chain comes out of a study of blood T cell repertoires in COVID-19. Looking at the study overall: Sources were T cells, B-cell-depleted T cells, or PBMCs; the material itself was cDNA or gDNA.

Original methodology: Quantification of nucleated cells was approximated via reference gene primer amplification. Data came from immunoSEQ multiplex PCR; TCRdb stores just in-frame clones and leaves some out. V and J calls and clone size are as listed in that table; D and trimming were resolved from the DNA. In the table there are roughly 330,000 clones, 86% of which are singletons. The sequence derives from a woman aged 45 to 65 with acute or convalescent COVID-19. Sample: peripheral blood.

The CDR3 here is CATSPRAGANVLTF. As DNA, the CDR3 is TGTGCCACCAGCCCCAGGGCTGGGGCCAACGTCCTGACTTTC. The rearrangement uses TRBV10-3 and TRBJ2-6, with D tentatively TRBD1 (5 bases). In germline, CDR1 is ENHRY, CDR2 SYGVKD. The CDR3 runs 14 residues. Trimming stripped 10 bases from V and 2 bases from J, with 12 bases between.